These 29 T cell receptor beta chains originate from one sample sequenced in a study of blood T cell repertoires in COVID-19. This table comes from immunoSEQ multiplex PCR, and its TCRdb copy is limited to in-frame clones, with some not included. This sample has roughly 140,000 clones, with roughly 80% found just once. The sequenced sample was peripheral blood. The receptors derive from a man aged 55 to 70 with acute or convalescent COVID-19.

This clone was found a few times. The chain employs TRBV20-1 and TRBJ1-2, with 7 bases identical to TRBD1. The V gene's germline CDR1 is DFQATT and CDR2 SNEGSKA (reference sequence). This CDR3 has 11 amino acids. Trimming at V came to 5 bases and at J to 4 bases, leaving 1 base not matched to a gene. CDR3 sequence: CSAGDSYGYTF. The CDR3 DNA sequence: TGCAGTGCTGGGGACAGCTATGGCTACACCTTC.

The gene calls are TRBV19 and TRBJ2-1; TRBD2 agrees at 8 bases. In germline, CDR1 is LNHDA, CDR2 SQIVND (reference sequence). This CDR3 has 14 amino acids. With V trimmed by 4 bases and J by 7 bases, 6 bases remained unmatched. Here the CDR3 DNA reads TGTGCCAGTAGTAAATGGACTAGCAGGAATGAGCAGTTCTTC. Amino acids: CASSKWTSRNEQFF.

This clone was seen only once. The chain combines TRBV14 with TRBJ1-2, with TRBD1 identical over 7 bases. Germline CDR1 SGHDN, CDR2 FVKESK. V shed 5 bases and J 2 bases; nucleotides not matched to a gene: 2. The length of the CDR3 is 13 residues. The CDR3: CASSAGQNYGYTF. The CDR3 nucleotides read TGTGCCAGCAGCGCGGGACAGAACTATGGCTACACCTTC.

The V and J genes are TRBV19 and TRBJ2-6; 9 bases fit TRBD1. V dropped 9 bases and J dropped 0; count of bases not matched to a gene: 3. The CDR3 consists of 15 residues. Germline V gives CDR1 LNHDA, CDR2 SQIVND (reference sequence). DNA for the CDR3: TGTGCCAGCGGGACAGGGAGCTCTGGGGCCAACGTCCTGACTTTC. Translating it yields CASGTGSSGANVLTF.

The rearrangement joins TRBV28 to TRBJ1-2; 8 bases are shared with TRBD1. Germline CDR1 reads MDHEN; CDR2 reads SYDVKM. The CDR3 sequence is 16 residues long. With 3 bases clipped from V and 4 bases from J, the junction kept 10 bases outside the gene matches. The CDR3 loop is CASSFWQGAGGYGYTF. Here the CDR3 DNA reads TGTGCCAGCAGTTTCTGGCAGGGGGCAGGGGGCTATGGCTACACCTTC.

The chain links TRBV7-6 to TRBJ1-4; 12 bases agree with TRBD1. The CDR3 is 15 residues long. J gave up 8 bases and V 5 bases, and 6 bases lay outside the gene matches. The V gene's germline CDR1 is SGHVS and CDR2 FNYEAQ. CDR3 loop: CASSTRDRGQEKLFF. For the CDR3, the DNA is TGTGCCAGCAGCACCCGGGACAGGGGGCAGGAAAAACTGTTTTTT.

Comments on this clone: The same CDR3 also results from other DNA sequences found in this sample. The genes are TRBV5-1 and TRBJ2-6, with TRBD1 identical over 7 bases. The CDR3 totals 18 residues. Germline assignment: CDR1 SGHRS and CDR2 YFSETQ. V lost 0 bases, J lost 0 bases, and 6 bases stayed unmatched. In DNA form, the CDR3 reads TGCGCCAGCAGCTTGGTGACAGGGACATTCTCTGGGGCCAACGTCCTGACTTTC. It codes for CASSLVTGTFSGANVLTF.

There are a few counts of this clone. The genes are TRBV25-1 and TRBJ1-5; TRBD1 matches 8 bases. From germline, CDR1 is MGHDK and CDR2 SYGVNS. The CDR3 sequence is 15 residues long. With 4 bases clipped from V and 2 bases from J, the junction kept 4 bases outside the gene matches. CDR3 region: CASSAGGSGNQPQHF. The CDR3 nucleotides read TGTGCCAGCAGTGCAGGGGGCAGCGGCAATCAGCCCCAGCATTTT.

V is TRBV27 and J is TRBJ1-1; D perhaps matches TRBD1 (6 bases). CDR1 and CDR2 from the germline V gene are MNHEY and SMNVEV (reference sequence). CDR3 length: 13 residues. Trimming pared 1 base from V and 5 bases from J, leaving 8 bases between. The CDR3 is CASSLYRGTEAFF. The CDR3 DNA sequence: TGTGCCAGCAGTTTATATAGGGGGACTGAAGCTTTCTTT.

This chain joins TRBV2 and TRBJ2-1, with 9 bases identical to TRBD2. In germline, CDR1 is SNHLY, CDR2 FYNNEI. This CDR3 region has 15 residues. After removal of 1 base from V and 9 bases from J, the junction contained 7 bases not matched to a gene. The CDR3 sequence: CASSEGSSGIGEQFF. CDR3 in DNA: TGTGCCAGCAGTGAAGGGTCTAGCGGGATCGGTGAGCAGTTCTTC.

The chain links TRBV7-9 to TRBJ1-4; TRBD1 matches at 7 bases. CDR1 is SEHNR, CDR2 FQNEAQ, per germline (reference sequence). This CDR3 comprises 14 residues. V shed 5 bases and J 4 bases; nucleotides not matched to a gene: 4. The CDR3 sequence is CASSTGTDNEKLFF. CDR3 DNA: TGTGCCAGCAGCACCGGGACAGATAATGAAAAACTGTTTTTT.

This sequence joins TRBV3-1 (or the pseudogene TRBV3-2) and TRBJ1-2; a possible D gene is TRBD1 (6 bases). Trimming removed 1 base at V and 7 bases at J, with 10 bases between. Germline CDR1 and CDR2: LGHDT and YNNKEL (reference sequence). CDR3 size: 13 residues. CDR3: CASSQAQGGGYTF. DNA of the CDR3: TGTGCCAGCAGCCAAGCACAGGGTGGTGGCTACACCTTC.

The J gene is TRBJ2-3, the V gene TRBV19; 14 positions match TRBD2. Losses at the gene ends were 4 bases for V and 1 base for J; bases not matched to a gene: 7. Germline V gene lookup returns CDR1 LNHDA and CDR2 SQIVND (reference sequence). The CDR3 extends over 18 amino acids. The CDR3 loop reads CASSTGTSGGIGTDTQYF. Here the CDR3 DNA reads TGTGCCAGTAGTACCGGGACTAGCGGGGGTATCGGCACAGATACGCAGTATTTT.

The chain recombines TRBV19 with TRBJ1-5; 7 bases fit TRBD1. The germline V gene has CDR1 LNHDA and CDR2 SQIVND (reference sequence). V lost 3 bases, J lost 6 bases, and 8 bases stayed unmatched. The length of the CDR3 is 15 residues. The CDR3 DNA sequence: TGTGCCAGTAGTATCAGCTCAGGGGGTGGTCAGCCCCAGCATTTT. This encodes CASSISSGGGQPQHF.

The chain uses TRBV5-1 and TRBJ2-2; 8 nucleotides agree with TRBD2. Looked up from germline, CDR1 is SGHRS and CDR2 is YFSETQ. Trimming removed 0 bases from V and 5 bases from J; junction bases left unmatched: 6. CDR3 length equals 16 residues. The CDR3 DNA is TGCGCCAGCAGCTTGGCTTTAGCGGGATTAACCGGGGAGCTGTTTTTT. This gives the protein CASSLALAGLTGELFF. The full variable domain, rest sourced from reference TRBV5-1 and TRBJ2-2, is KAGVTQTPRYLIKTRGQQVTLSCSPISGHRSVSWYQQTPGQGLQFLFEYFSETQRNKGNFPGRFSGRQFSNSRSEMNVSTLELGDSALYLCASSLALAGLTGELFFGEGSRLTVL.

The V gene is TRBV11-2, the J gene TRBJ1-5; unclear D gene. Germline V CDR1 and CDR2: SGHAT, FQNNGV. The CDR3 spans 13 residues. Trimming removed 5 bases at V and 3 bases at J, with 8 bases between. CDR3 coding DNA: TGTGCCAGCAGCCCGACTGACAATCAGCCCCAGCATTTT. Translated, it gives CASSPTDNQPQHF. Combining the CDR3 with reference TRBV11-2 and TRBJ1-5 gives the whole variable domain EAGVAQSPRYKIIEKRQSVAFWCNPISGHATLYWYQQILGQGPKLLIQFQNNGVVDDSQLPKDRFSAERLKGVDSTLKIQPAKLEDSAVYLCASSPTDNQPQHFGDGTRLSIL.

The V call is TRBV10-3, the J call TRBJ2-5; tentative D call: TRBD1 (6 bases). Per germline, CDR1 ENHRY and CDR2 SYGVKD. The germline V and J ends were trimmed by 2 bases and 0 bases, with 13 bases remaining between them. The CDR3 has 16 amino acids. The CDR3 protein is CAISETLTGYQETQYF. CDR3 DNA: TGTGCCATCAGTGAGACGCTTACAGGGTACCAAGAGACCCAGTACTTC.

In DNA, the CDR3 is TGTGCCACCAGTGATCCCAGGAATTCTAACTATGGCTACACCTTC. It yields the protein CATSDPRNSNYGYTF. The chain carries TRBV24-1 and TRBJ1-2, with unresolved D. CDR1 and CDR2 (germline): KGHDR, SFDVKD. The CDR3 sequence is 15 residues long. The ends were cut back, 3 bases at V and 0 bases at J, with 10 bases in the middle.

The chain uses TRBV4-1 and TRBJ2-3, with D maybe TRBD2 (6 bases). The ends were cut back, 2 bases at V and 4 bases at J, with 13 bases in the middle. Germline lookup yields CDR1 MGHRA and CDR2 YSYEKL. The CDR3 has 15 amino acids. CDR3 protein: CASSQYSGRADTQYF. DNA for the CDR3: TGCGCCAGCAGCCAATATAGCGGACGGGCAGATACGCAGTATTTT.

This rearrangement joins TRBV18 to TRBJ2-6; 10 positions agree with TRBD2. The trim removed 3 bases at V and 4 bases at J, leaving 9 bases unmatched. Looked up from germline, CDR1 is KGHSH and CDR2 is LQKENI. This CDR3 comprises 18 residues. CDR3 DNA: TGTGCCAGCTCACCTAGGGGCCTAGCGGGAGCCGGGGCCAACGTCCTGACTTTC. Protein product: CASSPRGLAGAGANVLTF.

This clone has a handful of counts. V and J are TRBV10-3 and TRBJ1-1; maybe TRBD1 (5 bases). Germline lookup yields CDR1 ENHRY and CDR2 SYGVKD. The CDR3 is made up of 14 amino acids. The V end lost 6 bases, the J end lost 5 bases, and 16 bases lay between the germline ends. The CDR3 bases are TGTGCCATCAGATCCACTTCAGGGCAAACTGAAGCTTTCTTT. This translates into CAIRSTSGQTEAFF.

The V gene is TRBV28, the J gene TRBJ1-6; possible D gene TRBD1, 6 bases. Trimming left V 5 bases short and J 5 bases short, with 10 bases between. Germline lookup yields CDR1 MDHEN and CDR2 SYDVKM. The CDR3 length is 14 residues. CDR3 in amino acids: CASSPGTHNSPLHF. As DNA, the CDR3 is TGTGCCAGCAGTCCCGGGACACATAATTCACCCCTCCACTTT.

CDR3 in DNA: TGTGCCAGCTCGCAGGATAGCTATGGCTACACCTTC. Its protein product is CASSQDSYGYTF. V usage is TRBV18 and J usage is TRBJ1-2, with D unclear. Per germline, CDR1 KGHSH and CDR2 LQKENI. The CDR3 loop spans 12 amino acids. Trimming took 6 bases from V and 4 from J, leaving 9 bases between them.

The chain couples TRBV12-3 or TRBV12-4 to TRBJ2-1, with D possibly TRBD1 on 5 matching bases. This CDR3 comprises 13 residues. V was shortened by 3 bases and J by 9 bases, with 12 bases between the two germline ends. CDR3 bases: TGTGCCAGCAGTTTGAGTAGTACAGGTGAGCAGTTCTTC. Translation gives CASSLSSTGEQFF.

This sequence joins TRBV7-3 and TRBJ2-3; 9 bases line up with TRBD1. V shed 1 base and J 6 bases; nucleotides not matched to a gene: 8. CDR3 size: 16 residues. The V gene's germline CDR1 is SGHTA and CDR2 FQGTGA. The CDR3 nucleotides are TGTGCCAGCAGCTTAAGGAACAGGGGGCAGGGGGATACGCAGTATTTT. It encodes CASSLRNRGQGDTQYF.

The chain carries TRBV15 and TRBJ1-6; possibly TRBD1 for D (5 bases). Germline assignment: CDR1 LNHNV and CDR2 YYDKDF (reference sequence). V lost 0 bases and J lost 7, with 13 bases in between. This CDR3 region has 16 residues. CDR3 in amino acids: CATSRDLAGRNSPLHF. As DNA, the CDR3 is TGTGCCACCAGCAGAGATTTGGCAGGGAGGAATTCACCCCTCCACTTT.

As DNA, the CDR3 is TGTGCCACCAGTGACCCCGGGACAGCCTTTAATGAGCAGTTCTTC. It codes for CATSDPGTAFNEQFF. The rearrangement uses TRBV24-1 and TRBJ2-1; TRBD1 matches 7 bases. This CDR3 contains 15 residues. Per the germline V gene, CDR1 is KGHDR and CDR2 is SFDVKD. V shed 4 bases and J 7 bases; nucleotides not matched to a gene: 9.

The chain carries TRBV4-2 and TRBJ1-2; D is unresolved. This CDR3 is built from 17 residues. The ends were cut back, 0 bases at V and 8 bases at J, with 22 bases in the middle. CDR1 is LGHNA and CDR2 is YNFKEQ in the germline V gene. The CDR3 DNA follows: TGTGCCAGCAGCCAAGAATTTTGGCCAACAGCTTTCGAGGGCTACACCTTC. Encoded protein: CASSQEFWPTAFEGYTF.

The rearrangement joins TRBV20-1 to TRBJ2-7; TRBD1 matches at 10 bases. This CDR3 is built from 15 residues. Looked up from germline, CDR1 is DFQATT and CDR2 is SNEGSKA (reference sequence). V gave up 3 bases and J gave up 3 bases; unmatched junction bases: 8. The CDR3: CSASRDRGGYYEQYF. In DNA, the CDR3 is TGCAGTGCTAGTAGGGACAGGGGAGGTTACTACGAGCAGTACTTC.